This T cell receptor beta chain was recovered during a study of blood T cell repertoires in COVID-19. Data came from immunoSEQ multiplex PCR; TCRdb stores just in-frame clones and leaves some out. This sample yields 120,000 to 150,000 clones, of which about nine tenths are seen a single time; about 6% belongs to the top ten. Germline V gene lookup returns CDR1 MNHNY and CDR2 SVGAGI (reference sequence). The trim removed 6 bases at V and 4 bases at J, leaving 7 bases unmatched. This CDR3 region has 14 residues. Sequenced input: peripheral blood. V gene TRBV6-6 combines with J gene TRBJ1-2; 8 nucleotides match TRBD1. This clonotype was sampled from an older man with acute or convalescent COVID-19. The CDR3 sequence is CASSPTGEGYGYTF. CDR3 nucleotide sequence: TGTGCCAGCAGCCCGACAGGGGAGGGCTATGGCTACACCTTC.